This TCR beta chain is drawn from a study of blood T cell repertoires in COVID-19. Study as a whole: Sources were T cells, B-cell-depleted T cells, or PBMCs; the material itself was cDNA or gDNA.

Produced via immunoSEQ multiplex PCR; TCRdb's table is partial and in-frame only. Here the sample spans 200,000 to 250,000 clones, under 85% being singletons. Sequenced input: peripheral blood. The clonotype was recovered from a woman of 80 years or more with COVID-19, enrolled during active disease.

This CDR3 reads CASSQLRVTAEFF. The CDR3 DNA is TGTGCCAGCAGCCAACTCAGGGTCACCGCGGAGTTCTTC. The V and J genes are TRBV3-1 (or the pseudogene TRBV3-2) and TRBJ2-1, with D possibly matching TRBD1 (5 bases). Germline V gene lookup returns CDR1 LGHDT and CDR2 YNNKEL (reference sequence). This CDR3 comprises 13 residues. Between the trimmed V and J ends, which lost 2 bases and 14 bases, there was a span of 16 bases.